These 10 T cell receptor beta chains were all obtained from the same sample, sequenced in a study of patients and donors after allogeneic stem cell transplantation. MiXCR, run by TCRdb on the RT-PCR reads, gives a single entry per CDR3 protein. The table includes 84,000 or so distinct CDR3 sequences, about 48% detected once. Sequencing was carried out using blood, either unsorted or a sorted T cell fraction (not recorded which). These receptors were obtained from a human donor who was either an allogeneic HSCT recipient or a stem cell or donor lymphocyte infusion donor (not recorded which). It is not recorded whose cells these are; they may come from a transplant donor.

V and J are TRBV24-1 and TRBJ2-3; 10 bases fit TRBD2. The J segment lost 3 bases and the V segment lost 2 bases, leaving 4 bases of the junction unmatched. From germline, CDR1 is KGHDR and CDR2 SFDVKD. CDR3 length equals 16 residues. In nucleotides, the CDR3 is TGTGCCACCAGTGATTCAAGCGGGAGGGCAACAGATACGCAGTATTTT. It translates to CATSDSSGRATDTQYF.

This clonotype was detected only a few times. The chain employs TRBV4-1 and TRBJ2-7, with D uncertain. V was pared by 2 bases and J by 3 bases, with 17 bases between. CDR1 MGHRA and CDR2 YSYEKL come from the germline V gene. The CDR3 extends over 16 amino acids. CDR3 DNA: TGCGCCAGCAGCCAAAATAACGCCAATCGGCTCTACGAGCAGTACTTC. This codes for CASSQNNANRLYEQYF.

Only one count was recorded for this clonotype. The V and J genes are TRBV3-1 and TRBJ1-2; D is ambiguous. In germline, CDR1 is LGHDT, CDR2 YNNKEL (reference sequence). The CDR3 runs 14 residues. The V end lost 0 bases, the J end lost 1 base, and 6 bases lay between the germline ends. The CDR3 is CASSQDRFNYGYTF. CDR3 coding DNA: TGTGCCAGCAGCCAAGACAGGTTTAACTATGGCTACACCTTC.

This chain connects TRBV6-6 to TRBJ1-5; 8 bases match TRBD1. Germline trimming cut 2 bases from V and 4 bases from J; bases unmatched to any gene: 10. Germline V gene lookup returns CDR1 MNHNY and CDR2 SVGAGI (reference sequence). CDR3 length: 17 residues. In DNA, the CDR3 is TGTGCCAGCAGTTACACAGGGGGGAAGATAGCAAATCAGCCCCAGCATTTT. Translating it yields CASSYTGGKIANQPQHF.

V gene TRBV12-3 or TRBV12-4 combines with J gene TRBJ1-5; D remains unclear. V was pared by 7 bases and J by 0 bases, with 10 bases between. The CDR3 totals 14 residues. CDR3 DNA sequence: TGTGCCAGCACCCGAGCCGATAGCAATCAGCCCCAGCATTTT. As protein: CASTRADSNQPQHF.

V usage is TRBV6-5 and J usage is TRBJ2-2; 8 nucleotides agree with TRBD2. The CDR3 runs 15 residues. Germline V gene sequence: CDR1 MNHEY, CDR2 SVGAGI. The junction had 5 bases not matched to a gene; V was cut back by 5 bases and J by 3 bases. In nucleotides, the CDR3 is TGTGCCAGCAGTCTTACTAGCGGCGACACCGGGGAGCTGTTTTTT. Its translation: CASSLTSGDTGELFF.

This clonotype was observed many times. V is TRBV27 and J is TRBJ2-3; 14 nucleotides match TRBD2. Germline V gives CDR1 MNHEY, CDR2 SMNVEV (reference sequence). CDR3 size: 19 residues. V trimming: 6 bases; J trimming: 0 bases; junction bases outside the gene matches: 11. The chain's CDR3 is CASSLRLAGGPMSTDTQYF. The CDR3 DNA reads TGTGCCAGCAGCTTACGACTAGCGGGAGGGCCGATGAGCACAGATACGCAGTATTTT.

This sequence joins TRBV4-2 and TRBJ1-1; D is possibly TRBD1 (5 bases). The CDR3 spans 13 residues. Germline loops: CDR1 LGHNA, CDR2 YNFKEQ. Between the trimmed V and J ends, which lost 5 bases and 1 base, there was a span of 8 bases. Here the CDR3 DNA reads TGTGCCAGCAGCTTGGACACGAACACTGAAGCTTTCTTT. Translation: CASSLDTNTEAFF.

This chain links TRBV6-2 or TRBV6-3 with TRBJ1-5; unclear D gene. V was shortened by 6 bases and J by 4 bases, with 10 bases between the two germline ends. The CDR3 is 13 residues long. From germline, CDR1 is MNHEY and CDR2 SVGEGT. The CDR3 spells CASSLHRNQPQHF. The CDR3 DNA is TGTGCCAGCAGCCTGCACCGAAATCAGCCCCAGCATTTT.

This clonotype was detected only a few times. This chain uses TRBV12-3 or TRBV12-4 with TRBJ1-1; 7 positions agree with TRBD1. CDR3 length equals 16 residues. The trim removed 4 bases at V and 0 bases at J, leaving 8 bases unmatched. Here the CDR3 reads CASSSQRGLMNTEAFF. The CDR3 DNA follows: TGTGCCAGCAGTTCTCAAAGGGGGCTGATGAACACTGAAGCTTTCTTT.